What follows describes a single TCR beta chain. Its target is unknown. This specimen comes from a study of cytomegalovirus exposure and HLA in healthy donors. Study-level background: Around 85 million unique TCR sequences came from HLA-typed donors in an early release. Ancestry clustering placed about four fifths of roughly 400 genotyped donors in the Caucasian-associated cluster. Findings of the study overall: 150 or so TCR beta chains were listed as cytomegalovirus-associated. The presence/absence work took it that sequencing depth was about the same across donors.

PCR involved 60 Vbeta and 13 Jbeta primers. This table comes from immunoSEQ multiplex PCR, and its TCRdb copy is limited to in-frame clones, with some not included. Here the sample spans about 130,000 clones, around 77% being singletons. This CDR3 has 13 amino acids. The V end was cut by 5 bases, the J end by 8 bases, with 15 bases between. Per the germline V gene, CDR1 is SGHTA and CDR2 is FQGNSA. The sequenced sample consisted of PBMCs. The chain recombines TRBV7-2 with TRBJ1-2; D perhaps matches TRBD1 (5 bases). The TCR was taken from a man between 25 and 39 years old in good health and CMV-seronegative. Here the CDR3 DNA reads TGTGCCAGCAGCCCAGACAGTTTAATGGGCTACACCTTC. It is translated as CASSPDSLMGYTF.